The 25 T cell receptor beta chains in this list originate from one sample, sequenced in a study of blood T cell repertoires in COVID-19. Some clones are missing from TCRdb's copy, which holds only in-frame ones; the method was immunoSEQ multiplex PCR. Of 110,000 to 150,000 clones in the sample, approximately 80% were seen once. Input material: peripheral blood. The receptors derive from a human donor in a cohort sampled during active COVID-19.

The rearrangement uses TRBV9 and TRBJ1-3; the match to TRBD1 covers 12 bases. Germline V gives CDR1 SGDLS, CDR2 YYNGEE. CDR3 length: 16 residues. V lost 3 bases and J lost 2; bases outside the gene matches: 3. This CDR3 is CASSEGQGATGNTIYF. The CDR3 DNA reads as TGTGCCAGCAGCGAGGGACAGGGGGCAACTGGAAACACCATATATTTT.

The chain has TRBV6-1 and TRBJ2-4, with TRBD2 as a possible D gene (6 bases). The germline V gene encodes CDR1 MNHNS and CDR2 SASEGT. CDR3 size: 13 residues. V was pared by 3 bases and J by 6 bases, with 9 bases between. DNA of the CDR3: TGTGCCAGCAGTGACCGGGACTTAAACATTCAGTACTTC. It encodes CASSDRDLNIQYF.

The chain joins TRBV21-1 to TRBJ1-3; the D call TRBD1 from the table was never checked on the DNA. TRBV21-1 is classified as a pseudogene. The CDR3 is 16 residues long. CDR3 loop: CASSKFRTDSGNTIYF. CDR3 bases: TGTGCCAGCAGCAAATTTAGGACAGACTCTGGAAACACCATATATTTT.

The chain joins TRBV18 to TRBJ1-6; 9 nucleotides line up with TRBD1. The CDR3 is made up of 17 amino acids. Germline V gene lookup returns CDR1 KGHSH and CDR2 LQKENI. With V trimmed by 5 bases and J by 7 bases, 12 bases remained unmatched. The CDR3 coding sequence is TGTGCCAGCTCATCGACCCTTGACAGGGGGGAAAATTCACCCCTCCACTTT. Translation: CASSSTLDRGENSPLHF. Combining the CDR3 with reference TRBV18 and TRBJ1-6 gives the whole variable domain NAGVMQNPRHLVRRRGQEARLRCSPMKGHSHVYWYRQLPEEGLKFMVYLQKENIIDESGMPKERFSAEFPKEGPSILRIQQVVRGDSAAYFCASSSTLDRGENSPLHFGNGTRLTVT.

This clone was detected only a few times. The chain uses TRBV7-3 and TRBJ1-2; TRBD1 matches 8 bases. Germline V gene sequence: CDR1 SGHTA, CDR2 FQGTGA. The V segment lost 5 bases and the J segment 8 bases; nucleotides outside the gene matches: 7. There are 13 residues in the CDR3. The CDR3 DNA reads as TGTGCCAGCAGCGCCGACAGGGGCGGAGGCTACACCTTC. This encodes CASSADRGGGYTF.

The DNA of the CDR3 is TGCAGCGTTGGGGAGGGACTCGCGCAGTATTTT. Protein product: CSVGEGLAQYF. The chain couples TRBV29-1 to TRBJ2-3; 7 bases line up with TRBD2. The CDR3 runs to 11 residues. Per the germline V gene, CDR1 is SQVTM and CDR2 is ANQGSEA. Unmatched junction bases numbered 5, after V lost 4 bases and J lost 10 bases.

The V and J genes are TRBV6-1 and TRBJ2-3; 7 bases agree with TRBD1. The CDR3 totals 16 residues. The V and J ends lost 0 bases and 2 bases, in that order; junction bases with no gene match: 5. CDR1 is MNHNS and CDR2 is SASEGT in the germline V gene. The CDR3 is CASSEATGAFTDTQYF. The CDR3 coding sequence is TGTGCCAGCAGTGAAGCCACAGGGGCGTTCACAGATACGCAGTATTTT.

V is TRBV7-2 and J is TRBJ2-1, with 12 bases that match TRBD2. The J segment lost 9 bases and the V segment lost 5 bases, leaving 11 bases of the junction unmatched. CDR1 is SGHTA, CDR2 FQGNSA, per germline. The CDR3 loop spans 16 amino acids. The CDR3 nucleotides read TGTGCCAGCAGCCCTCAACTAGCGGGGGGCCCGGGTGAGCAGTTCTTC. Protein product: CASSPQLAGGPGEQFF.

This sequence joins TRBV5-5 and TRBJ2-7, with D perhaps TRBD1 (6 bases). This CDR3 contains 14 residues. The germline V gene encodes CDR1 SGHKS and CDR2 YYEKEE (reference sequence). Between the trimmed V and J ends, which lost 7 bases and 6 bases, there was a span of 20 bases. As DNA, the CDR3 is TGTGCCAGCGTGCAAGGGGCGGTACAGGGCGAGCAGTACTTC. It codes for CASVQGAVQGEQYF. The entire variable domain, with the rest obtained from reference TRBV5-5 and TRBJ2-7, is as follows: DAGVTQSPTHLIKTRGQQVTLRCSPISGHKSVSWYQQVLGQGPQFIFQYYEKEERGRGNFPDRFSARQFPNYSSELNVNALLLGDSALYLCASVQGAVQGEQYFGPGTRLTVT.

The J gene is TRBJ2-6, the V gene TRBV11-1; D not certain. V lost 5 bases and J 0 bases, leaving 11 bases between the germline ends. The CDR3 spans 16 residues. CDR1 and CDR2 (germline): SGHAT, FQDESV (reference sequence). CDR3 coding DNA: TGTGCCAGCAGCCCCACCGGAGACTCTGGGGCCAACGTCCTGACTTTC. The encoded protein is CASSPTGDSGANVLTF.

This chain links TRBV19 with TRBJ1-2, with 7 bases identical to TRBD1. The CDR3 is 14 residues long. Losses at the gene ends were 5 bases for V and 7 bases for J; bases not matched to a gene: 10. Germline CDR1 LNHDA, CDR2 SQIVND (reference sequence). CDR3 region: CASSLLAGGVGYTF. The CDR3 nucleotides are TGTGCCAGTAGTCTTTTGGCAGGGGGAGTTGGCTACACCTTC.

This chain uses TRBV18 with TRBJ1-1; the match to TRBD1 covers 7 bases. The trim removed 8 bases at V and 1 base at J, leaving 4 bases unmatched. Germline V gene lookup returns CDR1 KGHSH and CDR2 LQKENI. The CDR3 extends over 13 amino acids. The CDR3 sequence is CASPGGANTEAFF. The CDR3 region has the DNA TGTGCCAGCCCAGGGGGAGCGAACACTGAAGCTTTCTTT.

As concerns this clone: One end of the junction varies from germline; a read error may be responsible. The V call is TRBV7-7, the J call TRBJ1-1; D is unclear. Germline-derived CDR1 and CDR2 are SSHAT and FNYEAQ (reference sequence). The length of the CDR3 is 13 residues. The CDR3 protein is CASSRDLNTEAFF. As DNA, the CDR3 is TGTGCTAGCAGCCGGGATTTAAACACTGAAGCTTTCTTT. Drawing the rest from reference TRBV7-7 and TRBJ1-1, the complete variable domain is GAGVSQSPRYKVTKRGQDVTLRCDPISSHATLYWYQQALGQGPEFLTYFNYEAQPDKSGLPSDRFSAERPEGSISTLTIQRTEQRDSAMYRCASSRDLNTEAFFGQGTRLTVV.

DNA of the CDR3: TGTGCCAGTAGCCCTTTGAGGGAGGATGAGCAGTTCTTC. It codes for CASSPLREDEQFF. The genes are TRBV19 and TRBJ2-1; perhaps TRBD2 as D (6 bases). The CDR3 loop spans 13 amino acids. Trimming removed 6 bases at V and 8 bases at J, with 14 bases between. CDR1 and CDR2 from the germline V gene are LNHDA and SQIVND (reference sequence).

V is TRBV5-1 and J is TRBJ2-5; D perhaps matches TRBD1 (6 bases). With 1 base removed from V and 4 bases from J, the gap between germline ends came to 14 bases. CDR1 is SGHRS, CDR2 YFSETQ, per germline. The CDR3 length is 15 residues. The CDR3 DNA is TGCGCCAGCAGCTTGAACTTACAGGGTGGAGAGACCCAGTACTTC. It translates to CASSLNLQGGETQYF.

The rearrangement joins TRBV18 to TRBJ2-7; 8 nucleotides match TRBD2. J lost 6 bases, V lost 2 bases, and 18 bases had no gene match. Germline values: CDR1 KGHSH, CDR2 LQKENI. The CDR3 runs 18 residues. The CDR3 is CASSPYLRTGGPGGEQYF. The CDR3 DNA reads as TGTGCCAGCTCACCATATTTGAGAACGGGGGGGCCTGGGGGCGAGCAGTACTTC.

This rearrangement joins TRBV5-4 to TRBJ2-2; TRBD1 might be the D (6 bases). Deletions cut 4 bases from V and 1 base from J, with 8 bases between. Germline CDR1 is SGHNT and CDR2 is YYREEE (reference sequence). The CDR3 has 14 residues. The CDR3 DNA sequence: TGTGCCAGCAGCCTGACAGGGAACACCGGGGAGCTGTTTTTT. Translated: CASSLTGNTGELFF.

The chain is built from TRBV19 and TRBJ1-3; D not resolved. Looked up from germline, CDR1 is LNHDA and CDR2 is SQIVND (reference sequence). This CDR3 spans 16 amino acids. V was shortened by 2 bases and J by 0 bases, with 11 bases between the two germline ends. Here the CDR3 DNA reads TGTGCCAGTAGTATACAACAGTCTTCCTCTGGAAACACCATATATTTT. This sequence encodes CASSIQQSSSGNTIYF.

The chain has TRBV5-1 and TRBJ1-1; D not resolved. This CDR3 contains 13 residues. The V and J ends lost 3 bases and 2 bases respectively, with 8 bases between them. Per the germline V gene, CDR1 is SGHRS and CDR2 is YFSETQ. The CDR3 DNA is TGCGCCAGCAGCTCGACGGGAAACACTGAAGCTTTCTTT. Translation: CASSSTGNTEAFF.

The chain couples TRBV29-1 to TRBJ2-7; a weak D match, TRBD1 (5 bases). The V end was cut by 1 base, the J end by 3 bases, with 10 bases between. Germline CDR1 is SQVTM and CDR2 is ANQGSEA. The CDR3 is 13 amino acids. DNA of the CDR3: TGCAGCGTTGAAGTCAACAGGAACTACGAGCAGTACTTC. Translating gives CSVEVNRNYEQYF.

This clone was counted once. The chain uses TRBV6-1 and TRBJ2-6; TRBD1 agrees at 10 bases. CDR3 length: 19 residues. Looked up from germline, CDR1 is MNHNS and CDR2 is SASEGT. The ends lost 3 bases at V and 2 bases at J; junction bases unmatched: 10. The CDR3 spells CASSEGSTGGSPGANVLTF. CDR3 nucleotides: TGTGCCAGCAGTGAGGGATCGACAGGGGGCTCGCCTGGGGCCAACGTCCTGACTTTC.

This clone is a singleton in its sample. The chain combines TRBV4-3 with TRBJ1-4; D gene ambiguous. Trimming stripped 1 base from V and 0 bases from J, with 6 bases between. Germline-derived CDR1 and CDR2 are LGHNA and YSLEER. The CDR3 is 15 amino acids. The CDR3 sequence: CASSQAPATNEKLFF. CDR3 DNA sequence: TGCGCCAGCAGCCAAGCCCCTGCAACTAATGAAAAACTGTTTTTT.

CDR3 bases: TGTGCCAGTAGTCCCCGGACAGGGATCGGGGATACGCAGTATTTT. Translated, it gives CASSPRTGIGDTQYF. The rearrangement uses TRBV19 and TRBJ2-3; TRBD1 agrees at 8 bases. Looked up from germline, CDR1 is LNHDA and CDR2 is SQIVND (reference sequence). The CDR3 has 15 amino acids. V lost 5 bases, J lost 6 bases, and 10 bases stayed unmatched.

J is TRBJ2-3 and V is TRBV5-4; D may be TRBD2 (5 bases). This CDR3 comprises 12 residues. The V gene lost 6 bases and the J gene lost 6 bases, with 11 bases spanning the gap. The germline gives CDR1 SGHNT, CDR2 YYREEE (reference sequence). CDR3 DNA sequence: TGTGCCAGCAAATCCCCGGGGGATACGCAGTATTTT. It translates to CASKSPGDTQYF.

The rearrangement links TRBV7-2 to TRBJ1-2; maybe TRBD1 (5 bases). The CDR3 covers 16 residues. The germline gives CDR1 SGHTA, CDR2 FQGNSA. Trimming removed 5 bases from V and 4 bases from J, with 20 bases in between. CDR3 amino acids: CASSHMGNGGGYGYTF. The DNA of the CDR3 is TGTGCCAGCAGCCATATGGGGAATGGGGGGGGCTATGGCTACACCTTC.